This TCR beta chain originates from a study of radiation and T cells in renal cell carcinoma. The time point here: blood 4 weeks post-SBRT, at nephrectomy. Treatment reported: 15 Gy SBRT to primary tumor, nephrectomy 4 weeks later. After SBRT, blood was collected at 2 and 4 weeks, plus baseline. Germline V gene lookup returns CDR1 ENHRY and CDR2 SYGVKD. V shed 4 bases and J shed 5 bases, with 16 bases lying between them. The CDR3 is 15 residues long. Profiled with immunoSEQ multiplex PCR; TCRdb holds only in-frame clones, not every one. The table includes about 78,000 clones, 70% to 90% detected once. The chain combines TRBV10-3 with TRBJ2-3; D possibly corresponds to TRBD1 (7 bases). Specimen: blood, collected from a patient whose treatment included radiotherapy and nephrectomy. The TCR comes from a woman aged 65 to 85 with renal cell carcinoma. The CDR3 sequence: CAISGRRGREDTQYF. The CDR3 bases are TGTGCCATCAGTGGAAGGAGGGGGCGCGAAGATACGCAGTATTTT.